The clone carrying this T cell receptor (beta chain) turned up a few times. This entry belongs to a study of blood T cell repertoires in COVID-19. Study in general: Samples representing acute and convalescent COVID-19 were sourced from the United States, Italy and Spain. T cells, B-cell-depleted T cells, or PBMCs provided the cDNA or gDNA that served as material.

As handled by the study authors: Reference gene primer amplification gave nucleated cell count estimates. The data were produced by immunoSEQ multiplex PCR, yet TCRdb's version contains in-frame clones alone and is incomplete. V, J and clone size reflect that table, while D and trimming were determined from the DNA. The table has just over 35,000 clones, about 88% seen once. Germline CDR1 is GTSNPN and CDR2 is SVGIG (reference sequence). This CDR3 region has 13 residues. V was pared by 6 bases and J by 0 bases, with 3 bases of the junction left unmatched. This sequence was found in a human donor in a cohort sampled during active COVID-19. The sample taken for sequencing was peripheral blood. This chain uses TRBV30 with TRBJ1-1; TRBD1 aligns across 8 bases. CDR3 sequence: CACSRGLNTEAFF. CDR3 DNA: TGTGCCTGTTCCAGGGGGCTGAACACTGAAGCTTTCTTT.